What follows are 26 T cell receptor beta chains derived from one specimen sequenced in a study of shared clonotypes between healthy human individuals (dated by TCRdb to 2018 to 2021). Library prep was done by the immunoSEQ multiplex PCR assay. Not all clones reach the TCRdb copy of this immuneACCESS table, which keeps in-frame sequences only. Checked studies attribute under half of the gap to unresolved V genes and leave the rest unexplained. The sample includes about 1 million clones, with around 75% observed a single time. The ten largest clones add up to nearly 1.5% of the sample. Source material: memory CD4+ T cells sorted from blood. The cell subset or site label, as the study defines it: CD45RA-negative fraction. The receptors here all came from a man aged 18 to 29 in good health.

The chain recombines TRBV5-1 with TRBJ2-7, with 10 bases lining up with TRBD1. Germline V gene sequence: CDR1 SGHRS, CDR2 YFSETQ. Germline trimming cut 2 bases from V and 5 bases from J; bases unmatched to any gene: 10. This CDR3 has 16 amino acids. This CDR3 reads CASSLTGQGFLDEQYF. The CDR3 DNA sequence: TGCGCCAGCAGCTTAACGGGACAGGGGTTTTTGGACGAGCAGTACTTC.

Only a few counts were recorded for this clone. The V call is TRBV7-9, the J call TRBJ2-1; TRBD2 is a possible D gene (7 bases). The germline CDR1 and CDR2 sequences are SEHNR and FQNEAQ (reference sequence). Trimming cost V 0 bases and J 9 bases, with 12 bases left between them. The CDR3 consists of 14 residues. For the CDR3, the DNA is TGTGCCAGCAGCTTAGCGGGGGGGCCAAGTGAGCAGTTCTTC. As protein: CASSLAGGPSEQFF.

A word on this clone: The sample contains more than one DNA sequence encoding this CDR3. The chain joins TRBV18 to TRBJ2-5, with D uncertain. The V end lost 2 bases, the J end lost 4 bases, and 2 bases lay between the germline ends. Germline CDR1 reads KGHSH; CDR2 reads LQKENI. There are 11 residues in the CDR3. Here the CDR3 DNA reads TGTGCCAGCTCACCAGCAGAGACCCAGTACTTC. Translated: CASSPAETQYF. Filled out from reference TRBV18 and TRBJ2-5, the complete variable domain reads NAGVMQNPRHLVRRRGQEARLRCSPMKGHSHVYWYRQLPEEGLKFMVYLQKENIIDESGMPKERFSAEFPKEGPSILRIQQVVRGDSAAYFCASSPAETQYFGPGTRLLVL.

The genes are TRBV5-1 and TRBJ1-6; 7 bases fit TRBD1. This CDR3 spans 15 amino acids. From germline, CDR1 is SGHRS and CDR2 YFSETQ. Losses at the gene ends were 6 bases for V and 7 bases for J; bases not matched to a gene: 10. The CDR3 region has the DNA TGCGCCAGCAAAGAGGAGACAGGGACGAATTCACCCCTCCACTTT. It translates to CASKEETGTNSPLHF.

As DNA, the CDR3 is TGTGCCAGCTCTACGCCTACAGGGTACGAGCAGTACTTC. Encoded protein: CASSTPTGYEQYF. The V gene is TRBV28, the J gene TRBJ2-7; the D gene is possibly TRBD1 (6 bases). Trimming removed 8 bases from V and 4 bases from J, with 15 bases in between. The CDR3 consists of 13 residues. Germline CDR1 and CDR2: MDHEN and SYDVKM.

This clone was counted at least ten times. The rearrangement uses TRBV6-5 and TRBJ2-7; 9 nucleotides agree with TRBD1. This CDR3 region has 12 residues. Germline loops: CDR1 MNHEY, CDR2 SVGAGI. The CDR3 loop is CDPDRGSYEQYF. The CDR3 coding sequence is TGTGACCCGGACAGGGGCTCCTACGAGCAGTACTTC.

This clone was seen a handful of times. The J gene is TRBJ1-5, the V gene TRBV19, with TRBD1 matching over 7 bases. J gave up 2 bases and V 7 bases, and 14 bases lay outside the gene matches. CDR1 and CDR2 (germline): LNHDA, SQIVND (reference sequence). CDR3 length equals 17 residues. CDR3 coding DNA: TGTGCCAGTACCGCACAGGGAGGGGGCTTAGGCAATCAGCCCCAGCATTTT. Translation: CASTAQGGGLGNQPQHF.

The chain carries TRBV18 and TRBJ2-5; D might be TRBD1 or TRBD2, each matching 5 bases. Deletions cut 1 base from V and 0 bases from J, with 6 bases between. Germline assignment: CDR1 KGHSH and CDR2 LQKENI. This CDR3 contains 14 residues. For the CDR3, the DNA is TGTGCCAGCTCACCACTGGGGGACCAAGAGACCCAGTACTTC. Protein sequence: CASSPLGDQETQYF.

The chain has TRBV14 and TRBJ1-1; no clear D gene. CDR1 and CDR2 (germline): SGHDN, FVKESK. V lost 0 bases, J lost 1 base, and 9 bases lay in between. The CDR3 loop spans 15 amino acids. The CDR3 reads CASSQDRPPNTEAFF. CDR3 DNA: TGTGCCAGCAGCCAAGATCGTCCCCCGAACACTGAAGCTTTCTTT.

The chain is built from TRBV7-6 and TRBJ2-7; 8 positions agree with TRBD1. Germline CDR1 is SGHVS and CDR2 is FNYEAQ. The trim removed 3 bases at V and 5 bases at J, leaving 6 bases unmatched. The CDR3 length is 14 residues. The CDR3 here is CASSFRDRLHEQYF. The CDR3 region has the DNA TGTGCCAGCAGCTTCCGGGACAGGCTTCACGAGCAGTACTTC.

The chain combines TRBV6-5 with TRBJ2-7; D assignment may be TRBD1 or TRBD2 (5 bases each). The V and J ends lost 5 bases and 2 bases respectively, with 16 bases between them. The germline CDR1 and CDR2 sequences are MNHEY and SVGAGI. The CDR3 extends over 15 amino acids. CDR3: CASSKTGTGTYEQYF. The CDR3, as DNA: TGTGCCAGCAGTAAGACCGGGACGGGAACCTACGAGCAGTACTTC.

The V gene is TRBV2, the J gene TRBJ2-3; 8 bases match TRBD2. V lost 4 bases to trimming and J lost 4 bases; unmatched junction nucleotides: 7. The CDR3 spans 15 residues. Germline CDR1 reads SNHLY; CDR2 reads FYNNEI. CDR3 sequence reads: CASSVSAGAADTQYF. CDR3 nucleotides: TGTGCCAGCAGTGTGTCAGCGGGAGCGGCAGATACGCAGTATTTT.

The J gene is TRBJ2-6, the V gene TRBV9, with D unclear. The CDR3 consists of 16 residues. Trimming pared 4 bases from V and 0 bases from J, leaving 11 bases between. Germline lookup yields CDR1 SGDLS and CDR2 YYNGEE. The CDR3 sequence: CASSPTRSSGANVLTF. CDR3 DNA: TGTGCCAGCAGCCCAACAAGGAGCTCTGGGGCCAACGTCCTGACTTTC.

CDR3 amino acids: CASSLDRDPEAFF. The CDR3, as DNA: TGTGCCAGCAGCTTGGACAGGGACCCTGAAGCTTTCTTT. The chain is built from TRBV11-2 and TRBJ1-1, with 8 bases matching TRBD1. Per germline, CDR1 SGHAT and CDR2 FQNNGV. This CDR3 has 13 amino acids. V dropped 3 bases and J dropped 6; count of bases not matched to a gene: 3.

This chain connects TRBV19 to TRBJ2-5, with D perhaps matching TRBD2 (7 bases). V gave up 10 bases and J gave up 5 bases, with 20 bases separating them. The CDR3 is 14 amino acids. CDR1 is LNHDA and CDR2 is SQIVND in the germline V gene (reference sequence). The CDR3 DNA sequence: TGTGCCACCTCGGGGGGCGGGAGACGGGAGACCCAGTACTTC. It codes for CATSGGGRRETQYF.

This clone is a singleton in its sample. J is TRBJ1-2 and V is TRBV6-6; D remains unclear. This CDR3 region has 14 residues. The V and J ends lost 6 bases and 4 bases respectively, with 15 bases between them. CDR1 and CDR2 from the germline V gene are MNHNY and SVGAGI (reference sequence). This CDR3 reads CASRTSGEIYGYTF. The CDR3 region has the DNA TGTGCCAGCAGAACTTCCGGGGAAATCTATGGCTACACCTTC.

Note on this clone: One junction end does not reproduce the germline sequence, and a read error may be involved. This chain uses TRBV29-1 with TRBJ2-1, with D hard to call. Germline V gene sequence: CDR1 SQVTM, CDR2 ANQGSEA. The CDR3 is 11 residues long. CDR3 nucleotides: TGCAGCGTGGAAGGGCCCAATGAGCAGTTCTTC. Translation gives CSVEGPNEQFF.

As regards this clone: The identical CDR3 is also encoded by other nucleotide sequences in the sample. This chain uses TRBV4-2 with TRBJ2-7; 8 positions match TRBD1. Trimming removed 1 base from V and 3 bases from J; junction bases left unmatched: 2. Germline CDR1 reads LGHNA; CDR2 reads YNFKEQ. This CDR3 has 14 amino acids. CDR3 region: CASSQAGGNYEQYF. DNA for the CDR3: TGTGCCAGCAGCCAAGCAGGGGGCAACTACGAGCAGTACTTC.

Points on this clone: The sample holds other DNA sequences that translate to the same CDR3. The CDR3 loop is CASSSDRGGYEQYF. The CDR3 bases are TGCGCCAGCAGCTCGGACAGGGGTGGGTACGAGCAGTACTTC. The chain couples TRBV5-1 to TRBJ2-7; TRBD1 matches at 9 bases. V was clipped by 3 bases and J by 4 bases; unmatched bases: 5. Per the germline V gene, CDR1 is SGHRS and CDR2 is YFSETQ. The CDR3 runs 14 residues.

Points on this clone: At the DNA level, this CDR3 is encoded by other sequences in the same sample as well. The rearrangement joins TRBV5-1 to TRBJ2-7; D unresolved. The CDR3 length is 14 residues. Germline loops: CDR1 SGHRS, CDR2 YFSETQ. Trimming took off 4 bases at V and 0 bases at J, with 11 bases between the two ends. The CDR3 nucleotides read TGCGCCAGCAGCCTCAGTGGTAGCTCCTACGAGCAGTACTTC. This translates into CASSLSGSSYEQYF. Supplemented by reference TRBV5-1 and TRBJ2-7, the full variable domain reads KAGVTQTPRYLIKTRGQQVTLSCSPISGHRSVSWYQQTPGQGLQFLFEYFSETQRNKGNFPGRFSGRQFSNSRSEMNVSTLELGDSALYLCASSLSGSSYEQYFGPGTRLTVT.

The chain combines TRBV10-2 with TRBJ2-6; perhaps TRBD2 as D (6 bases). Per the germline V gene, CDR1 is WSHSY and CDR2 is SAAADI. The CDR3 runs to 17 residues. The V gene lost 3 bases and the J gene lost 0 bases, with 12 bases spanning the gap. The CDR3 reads CASSDPRGPSGANVLTF. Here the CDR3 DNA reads TGCGCCAGCAGTGATCCGCGGGGACCCTCTGGGGCCAACGTCCTGACTTTC.

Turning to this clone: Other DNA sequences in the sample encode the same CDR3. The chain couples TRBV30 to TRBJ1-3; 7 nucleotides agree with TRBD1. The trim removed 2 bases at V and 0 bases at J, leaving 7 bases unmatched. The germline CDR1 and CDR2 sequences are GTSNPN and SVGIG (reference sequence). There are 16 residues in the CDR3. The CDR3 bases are TGTGCCTGGAGTACGGGACAGCGGTACTCTGGAAACACCATATATTTT. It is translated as CAWSTGQRYSGNTIYF. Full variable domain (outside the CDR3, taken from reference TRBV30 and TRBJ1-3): SQTIHQWPATLVQPVGSPLSLECTVEGTSNPNLYWYRQAAGRGLQLLFYSVGIGQISSEVPQNLSASRPQDRQFILSSKKLLLSDSGFYLCAWSTGQRYSGNTIYFGEGSWLTVV.

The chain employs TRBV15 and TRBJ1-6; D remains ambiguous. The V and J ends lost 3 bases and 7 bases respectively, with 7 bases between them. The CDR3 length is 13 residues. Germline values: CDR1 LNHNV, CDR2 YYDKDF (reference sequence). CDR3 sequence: CATSSPDNSPLHF. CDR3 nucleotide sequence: TGTGCCACCAGCAGTCCGGACAATTCACCCCTCCACTTT.

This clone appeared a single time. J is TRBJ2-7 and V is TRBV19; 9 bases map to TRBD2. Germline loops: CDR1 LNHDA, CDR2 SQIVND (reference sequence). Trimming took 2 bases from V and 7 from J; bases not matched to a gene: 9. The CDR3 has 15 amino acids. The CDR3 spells CASSISASGIGEQYF. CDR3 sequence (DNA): TGTGCCAGTAGTATATCGGCTAGCGGGATTGGTGAGCAGTACTTC.

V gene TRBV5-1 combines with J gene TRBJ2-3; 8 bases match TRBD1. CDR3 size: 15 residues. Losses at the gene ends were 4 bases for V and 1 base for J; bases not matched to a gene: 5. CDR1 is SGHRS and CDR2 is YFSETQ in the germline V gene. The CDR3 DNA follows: TGCGCCAGCAGCCTGGACAGGGCCCGCACAGATACGCAGTATTTT. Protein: CASSLDRARTDTQYF. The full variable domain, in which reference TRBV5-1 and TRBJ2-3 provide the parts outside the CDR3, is KAGVTQTPRYLIKTRGQQVTLSCSPISGHRSVSWYQQTPGQGLQFLFEYFSETQRNKGNFPGRFSGRQFSNSRSEMNVSTLELGDSALYLCASSLDRARTDTQYFGPGTRLTVL.

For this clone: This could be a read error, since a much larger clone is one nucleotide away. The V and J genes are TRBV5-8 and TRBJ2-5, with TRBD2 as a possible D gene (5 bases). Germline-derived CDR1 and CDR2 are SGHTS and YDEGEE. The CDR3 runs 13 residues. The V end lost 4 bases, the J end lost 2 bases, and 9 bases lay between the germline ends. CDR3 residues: CASSQDFQETQYF. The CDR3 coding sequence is TGTGCCAGCAGCCAGGACTTTCAAGAGACCCAGTACTTC.